This TCR beta chain was sequenced in a study of human T cells and chemical hapten exposure. Study-wide context: Per-sample TCR yields varied mainly from small pooled library volume differences.

From the RACE reads, TCRdb called clonotypes with MiXCR, one entry per CDR3 protein. Of around 74,000 distinct CDR3 sequences listed, approximately 29% are singletons. Time point denoted: patch test 1, 2 weeks after DPC sensitization. Treatment reported: therapeutic diphenylcyclopropenone sensitization with weekly scalp DPC. Trimming pared 1 base from V and 3 bases from J, leaving 16 bases between. CDR1 and CDR2 (germline): MNHEY, SVGEGT. The CDR3 contains 17 residues. The chain joins TRBV6-2 or TRBV6-3 to TRBJ2-1; a weak D match, TRBD2 (6 bases). The TCR was taken from a man aged 35-49 years with alopecia areata. Some clones in this sample may be carry-over from other donors' samples. This material consisted of whole blood, taken in connection with sensitization to the hapten diphenylcyclopropenone (DPC). The CDR3 loop reads CASSYLREGLSYNEQFF. CDR3 nucleotides: TGTGCCAGCAGTTACTTACGCGAGGGACTTAGCTACAATGAGCAGTTCTTC.